The clone carrying this TCR beta chain has just a few counts. The data belong to a study of blood T cell repertoires in COVID-19. Overall study: Acute-phase and convalescent COVID-19 samples originated in the United States, Italy and Spain. The analysed material was cDNA or gDNA that came from T cells, B-cell-depleted T cells, or PBMCs.

Per the study methods: Nucleated cell number was recorded as an estimate derived from reference gene primer amplification. Sequencing used immunoSEQ multiplex PCR; TCRdb keeps in-frame clones, though not all of them. V, J and clone size are those of that table, while D and trimming were read from the DNA. The sample consists of approximately 100,000 clones, 84% of them appearing once. The CDR3 is made up of 13 amino acids. With 7 bases removed from V and 3 bases from J, the gap between germline ends came to 10 bases. Germline V gene sequence: CDR1 LNHDA, CDR2 SQIVND (reference sequence). What was sequenced was peripheral blood. The chain combines TRBV19 with TRBJ1-5; a possible D gene is TRBD1 (5 bases). The source of this sequence is a man in his sixties with acute or convalescent COVID-19. DNA of the CDR3: TGTGCCAGTACCTCAGGGTACAATCAGCCCCAGCATTTT. Residues: CASTSGYNQPQHF.